This T cell receptor (beta chain) was profiled in a study of vaccination and CD4 T cells after COVID-19. This clonotype was observed a single time. Its antigen is as yet unknown. This sample's treatment: roughly 11-day PBMC culture with coronavirus spike peptide pools or control peptides (ViraFEST assay). TCRs were sequenced by ViraFEST after antigen-specific T cells had been expanded with peptide pools. The Oncomine TCR Beta short-read assay was applied to DNA of cultured CD4+ T cells. TCRdb reprocessed the PCR reads with MiXCR, giving one entry per CDR3 protein. Of some 20,000 distinct CDR3 sequences in the sample, 44% are singletons; the top ten hold roughly 25%. The CDR3 consists of 13 residues. Germline assignment: CDR1 MNHEY and CDR2 SVGEGT. V lost 6 bases to trimming and J lost 3 bases, with 11 bases between them.

This sequence was found in a human donor who had recovered from COVID-19. The genes are TRBV6-2 or TRBV6-3 and TRBJ2-5, with a tentative D call TRBD2 (5 bases). This specimen was CD4+ T cells from blood, cultured in vitro, taken before SARS-CoV-2 vaccination. CDR3 protein: CASRTSGEETQYF. DNA of the CDR3: TGTGCCAGCAGAACTAGTGGTGAAGAGACCCAGTACTTC.